One sample yielded the 9 T cell receptor beta chains listed below, sequenced in a study of blood T cell repertoires in COVID-19 (dated by TCRdb to between 2020 and 2021). The library was built by means of the immunoSEQ multiplex PCR assay. The table was pulled from immuneACCESS by TCRdb, which kept in-frame rearrangements only. Such tables lose some clones; where checked, under half of the loss comes from unresolved V genes, and the rest has no known cause. This sample holds 250,000 to 350,000 clones; roughly 90% were observed only once. Together, the top ten hold approximately 11% of the sample. Sequencing used peripheral blood. These receptors all come from a woman in her 30s with COVID-19, enrolled during active disease.

The V and J genes are TRBV18 and TRBJ2-6; perhaps TRBD1 as D (6 bases). The CDR3 totals 15 residues. Trimming shortened V by 6 bases and J by 4 bases, and 13 bases separated the two germline ends. Germline CDR1 reads KGHSH; CDR2 reads LQKENI. The CDR3, as DNA: TGTGCCAGCTCGCTGATACAGGGAGGGGCCAACGTCCTGACTTTC. It codes for CASSLIQGGANVLTF.

In nucleotides, the CDR3 is TGTGCCAGCAGCCAAACAGGTAGCACCACAGATACGCAGTATTTT. It translates to CASSQTGSTTDTQYF. The chain recombines TRBV5-8 with TRBJ2-3; possibly TRBD1 for D (5 bases). Looked up from germline, CDR1 is SGHTS and CDR2 is YDEGEE. There are 15 residues in the CDR3. Trimming cost V 4 bases and J 2 bases, with 14 bases left between them.

V gene TRBV6-1 combines with J gene TRBJ1-4; D gene uncertain. V lost 2 bases and J 3 bases, leaving 4 bases between the germline ends. Germline V gene data show CDR1 as MNHNS and CDR2 as SASEGT. This CDR3 contains 13 residues. The CDR3 DNA is TGTGCCAGCAGTGAACAGTCTAATGAAAAACTGTTTTTT. It specifies CASSEQSNEKLFF.

J is TRBJ2-3 and V is TRBV2; D not certain. The CDR3 contains 14 residues. CDR1 and CDR2 from the germline V gene are SNHLY and FYNNEI. The V and J ends lost 3 bases and 6 bases respectively, with 13 bases between them. CDR3 sequence: CASSESPLVDTQYF. The CDR3 bases are TGTGCCAGCAGTGAGAGCCCTTTGGTTGATACGCAGTATTTT.

The chain carries TRBV12-2 and TRBJ2-3; the table assigns TRBD2, which was not confirmed against the DNA. TRBV12-2 is labeled a pseudogene. This CDR3 has 17 residues. The DNA for the CDR3 is TGTGCAAGTCGCCTATGGACTAGCGGGAGGGTTAGCGATACGCAGTATTTT. Translation: CASRLWTSGRVSDTQYF.

The genes are TRBV5-6 and TRBJ1-1, with no clear D. V lost 1 base and J 1 base, leaving 8 bases between the germline ends. Germline assignment: CDR1 SGHDT and CDR2 YYEEEE. This CDR3 is 14 amino acids long. DNA of the CDR3: TGTGCCAGCAGCTTGAAACTCTCGAACACTGAAGCTTTCTTT. As protein: CASSLKLSNTEAFF. Full variable domain (rest looked up from reference TRBV5-6 and TRBJ1-1): DAGVTQSPTHLIKTRGQQVTLRCSPKSGHDTVSWYQQALGQGPQFIFQYYEEEERQRGNFPDRFSGHQFPNYSSELNVNALLLGDSALYLCASSLKLSNTEAFFGQGTRLTVV.

In nucleotides, the CDR3 is TGCGCCAGCAGCGCTCCTAGCGGGGGTTACGAGCAGTACTTC. Protein product: CASSAPSGGYEQYF. The chain recombines TRBV5-1 with TRBJ2-7; 10 bases are shared with TRBD2. The CDR3 is made up of 14 amino acids. Germline V gives CDR1 SGHRS, CDR2 YFSETQ. Trimming took 4 bases from V and 4 from J; bases not matched to a gene: 5.

As for this clone: This sample includes further DNA sequences coding for the same CDR3. V is TRBV9 and J is TRBJ1-5; D remains ambiguous. This CDR3 region has 14 residues. Trimming took off 4 bases at V and 2 bases at J, with 10 bases between the two ends. In germline, CDR1 is SGDLS, CDR2 YYNGEE. The CDR3 sequence: CASSPGGGNQPQHF. In DNA, the CDR3 is TGTGCCAGCAGCCCGGGAGGTGGCAATCAGCCCCAGCATTTT.

The rearrangement uses TRBV28 and TRBJ2-3; 10 bases map to TRBD2. With V trimmed by 3 bases and J by 4 bases, 1 base remained unmatched. This CDR3 is 14 amino acids long. The germline V gene has CDR1 MDHEN and CDR2 SYDVKM. CDR3 DNA sequence: TGTGCCAGCAGTTTTAGCGGGAGGTCAGATACGCAGTATTTT. Translation gives CASSFSGRSDTQYF.